This TCR beta chain appears in the sequencing data of a study of alternative splicing in chronic myeloid leukemia remission (TCRdb year 2020). For context, the study as a whole: RNA sequencing was used to profile peripheral blood obtained from chronic-phase CML patients at diagnosis and at remission, and the resulting profiles were compared with those of healthy donors. The median age was around 52 years at diagnosis, 56 to 60 at remission and roughly 37 for the healthy controls. Female/male counts of 11/5 were recorded for diagnosis samples, 8/3 for remission samples and 2/4 for controls. Trizol was used to extract total RNA from peripheral blood mononuclear cells of the diagnosis, remission and control samples. The paper as a whole reports these results and caveats: Blood cell composition differed strongly by timepoint, shifting from myeloid progenitor enrichment at diagnosis to mature lymphoid enrichment at remission. At remission, blood cell composition was reshaped to resemble that of the lymphoid cell-enriched normal controls.

To prepare the library, bulk RNA-seq was applied. The TruSeq Stranded RNA sample prep kit was used to generate libraries of poly-A-enriched mRNA from an input of roughly 1 ug total RNA. Paired-end sequencing was performed on a HiSeq 2500, with each sample sequenced in triplicate. A read length of 125 nucleotides per mate was used for RNA-seq. The study's own analysis went as follows. After trimming, reads were aligned to hg38 using STAR v2.7, and quality control was handled by FASTQC, RSeQC and multiqc. Salmon 0.14.1 was used to quantify gene expression levels as transcripts per million (TPM). The results of principal component analysis suggested that neither trial, library batch, sequencing batch, treatment regimen nor sex drove the transcriptomic profiles. TCRdb reprocessed the reads, reporting each CDR3 protein sequence once and no DNA. In this record, the V and J calls reflect TCRdb's handling and not the investigators' own analysis. In all, the sample holds 350 to 450 distinct CDR3 sequences, and roughly 95% of those were seen once. In total, the top ten clones hold roughly 9.1% of the sample.

More than 5 healthy donors provided peripheral blood as normal controls. With respect to this clonotype: Its antigen specificity is not known.

The specimen was PBMCs. The sequence was collected from a person aged 25 to 49 in good health.

The CDR3 amino acid sequence is: CASSEVAGGPETQYF. The chain employs TRBV6-1 and TRBJ2-5; TCRdb outputs TRBD2, but without DNA this stays unchecked. The CDR3 spans 15 residues, from the cysteine through the phenylalanine. No DNA sequence is on record. Sequences MNHNS (CDR1) and SASEGT (CDR2) are obtained from the germline V gene.